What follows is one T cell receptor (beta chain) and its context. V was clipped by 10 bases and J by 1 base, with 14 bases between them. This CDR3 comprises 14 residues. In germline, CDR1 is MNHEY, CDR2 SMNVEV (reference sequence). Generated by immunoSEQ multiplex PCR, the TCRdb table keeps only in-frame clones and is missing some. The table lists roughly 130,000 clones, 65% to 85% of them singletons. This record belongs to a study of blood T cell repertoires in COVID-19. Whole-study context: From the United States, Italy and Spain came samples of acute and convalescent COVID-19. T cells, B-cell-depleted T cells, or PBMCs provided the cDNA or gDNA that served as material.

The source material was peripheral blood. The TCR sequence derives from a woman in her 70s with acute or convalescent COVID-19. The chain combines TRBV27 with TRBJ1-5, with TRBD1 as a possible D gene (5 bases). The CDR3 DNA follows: TGTGCCACCCGGGGGGGGGACAGCAATCAGCCCCAGCATTTT. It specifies CATRGGDSNQPQHF.